The following is a T cell receptor (beta chain) sequence with its context. Its specificity is not known. From germline, CDR1 is MNHEY and CDR2 SVGAGI. The CDR3 is made up of 16 amino acids. The ends were cut back, 3 bases at V and 0 bases at J, with 12 bases in the middle. TCRdb's table, derived via immunoSEQ multiplex PCR, lists solely in-frame clones and lacks some. The table has 140,000 to 150,000 clones, approximately 83% seen once. These data belong to a study of T cell responses to AZD1222 COVID-19 vaccine. Background on the study: Researchers grouped second doses given at about 4 or about 12 weeks into one pool. Findings and caveats of the study: Clonal diversity was possibly underestimated; the donors were predominantly white British and more often female. Repertoires were obtained only post-peak T cell response. Spike-wide coverage was observed for vaccine-associated CD4 TCRs, with dominant responses at 160-218 and 743-854.

Material: peripheral blood, obtained on day 0 of AZD1222 vaccination. The chain couples TRBV6-5 to TRBJ2-4; TRBD2 is a possible D gene (5 bases). The TCR originated in an adult in good health. DNA of the CDR3: TGTGCCAGCAGTTATTCCTCAGCGGTAGCCAAAAACATTCAGTACTTC. Translating gives CASSYSSAVAKNIQYF.